Included here is one T cell receptor beta chain sequence, with context. The antigen is unknown. This record comes from a study of cytomegalovirus exposure and HLA in healthy donors. With 8 bases clipped from V and 4 bases from J, the junction kept 6 bases outside the gene matches. CDR1 is MNHEY, CDR2 SMNVEV, per germline (reference sequence). The CDR3 totals 14 residues. A multiplex PCR was run with 60 Vbeta primers and 13 Jbeta primers. TCRdb's table, derived via immunoSEQ multiplex PCR, lists solely in-frame clones and lacks some. The sample comprises about 180,000 clones, 82% of which are singletons, and more than 1.5% rests with the top ten. Findings and caveats of the study: After further analysis at a later stage, some 15,000 TCR beta sequences were associated with HLA alleles at 0.05 false discovery rate. Cytomegalovirus status, reportedly, was diagnosed with high specificity and sensitivity by the classifier. In vitro data verified three CMV-associated chains as specific for CMV antigens.

The sequencing input was PBMCs. The rearrangement joins TRBV27 to TRBJ2-1; TRBD2 aligns across 9 bases. This TCR came from a man aged 35 to 55 in good health and CMV-seronegative. This CDR3 reads CASGRGLAYNEQFF. As DNA, the CDR3 is TGTGCCAGCGGCAGGGGACTAGCATACAATGAGCAGTTCTTC.